The source of this TCR beta chain is a study of CD8 T cells in Susac syndrome. V shed 7 bases and J shed 4 bases, with 12 bases lying between them. CDR3 length: 13 amino acids. Per germline, CDR1 MNHEY and CDR2 SMNVEV (reference sequence). Reverse transcription of roughly 0.45 to 1 ug RNA used random hexamers. TCRdb re-derived calls from the immunoSEQ multiplex PCR reads in MiXCR, one entry per CDR3 protein. The sample holds 130,000 or so distinct CDR3 sequences, 80% seen once. The chain recombines TRBV27 with TRBJ2-3; the D gene could be TRBD1 or TRBD2 (5 bases each). This sequence originates from a human donor with multiple sclerosis. Source material: CD8+ T cells from PBMCs. The CDR3 DNA follows: TGTGCCAGCAACCCCTTGGGGGCAGATACGCAGTATTTT. Protein sequence: CASNPLGADTQYF.